This paragraph covers one T cell receptor (beta chain) sequence. Once RNA had been extracted, it was reverse transcribed into cDNA to act as the sequencing template. Profiled with immunoSEQ multiplex PCR; TCRdb holds only in-frame clones, not every one. This sample carries 170,000 or so clones, about 60% of them seen once, and the ten largest clones take about 12%. This sample is part of a study of CD8+ T cells in alopecia areata. Germline V CDR1 and CDR2: MNHEY, SMNVEV (reference sequence). Trimming cost V 2 bases and J 2 bases, with 8 bases left between them. The CDR3 has 14 residues. Noted treatment: oral pan-JAK inhibitor, 5-10 mg twice daily.

Sequencing used CD8+ T cells sorted from blood, obtained at week 24, from a patient treated with tofacitinib. The chain employs TRBV27 and TRBJ2-3; D may be TRBD1 (6 bases). The origin of this receptor is a human donor with alopecia areata. CDR3 protein: CASSLGGFTDTQYF. In DNA form, the CDR3 reads TGTGCCAGCAGTTTAGGGGGCTTCACAGATACGCAGTATTTT.